A single sample is the source of the 20 T cell receptor beta chains below, sequenced in a study of T cell clonality in common variable immunodeficiency. Broader study findings: Common variable immunodeficiency TCR beta sequences reportedly had fewer deletions and N-nucleotide insertions.

Their target antigens are unknown. Only in-frame clones appear in the TCRdb table, and some are missing; sequencing was by immunoSEQ multiplex PCR. The profile covers around 30,000 clones, none occurring a single time. Sequencing used peripheral blood mononuclear cells. The receptors derive from a human donor with common variable immunodeficiency.

There are a few counts of this clone. The CDR3 extends 3 residues past the end of the read, so its final part is completed from the germline J gene. The genes are TRBV7-6 and TRBJ2-7, with 12 bases fitting TRBD2. Germline assignment: CDR1 SGHVS and CDR2 FNYEAQ. Trimming cost V 5 bases and J 3 bases; bases outside gene matches: 5. This CDR3 region has 15 residues. The CDR3 sequence: CASSPLTSGSYEQYF. CDR3 DNA (partial): TGTGCCAGCAGCCCCTTGACTAGCGGGAGCTACGAG. The variable domain in full, with the rest retrieved from reference TRBV7-6 and TRBJ2-7, is GAGVSQSPRYKVTKRGQDVALRCDPISGHVSLYWYRQALGQGPEFLTYFNYEAQQDKSGLPNDRFSAERPEGSISTLTIQRTEQRDSAMYRCASSPLTSGSYEQYFGPGTRLTVT.

As concerns this clone: The sequence runs out 3 residues before the end of the CDR3; the remainder is reconstructed from the germline J gene. This sequence joins TRBV19 and TRBJ1-2; 8 bases line up with TRBD1. Germline assignment: CDR1 LNHDA and CDR2 SQIVND (reference sequence). The CDR3 is 13 residues long. The sequenced part of the CDR3 DNA is TGTGCCAGTAGTATTCAGGGGGCGAAGGGC. Translated: CASSIQGAKG. Given in full, the CDR3 is CASSIQGAKGYTF.

This clone occurred many times. The read ends 3 residues early relative to the CDR3; the germline J gene fills the gap. The chain recombines TRBV18 with TRBJ1-1, with 10 positions matching TRBD1. V shed 1 base, J shed 3 bases, and the junction held 5 bases outside the gene matches. Germline V lookup: CDR1 KGHSH, CDR2 LQKENI. The CDR3 loop spans 16 amino acids. CDR3 DNA (partial): TGTGCCAGCTCACCACGGTTAGGGACAGGGGACACTGAA. Protein: CASSPRLGTGDTE. The full CDR3 is CASSPRLGTGDTEAFF.

Concerning this clone itself: The CDR3 is cut off 3 residues early in the read; its end comes from the germline J gene. V and J are TRBV19 and TRBJ1-5; tentative D call: TRBD1 (5 bases). The germline V gene encodes CDR1 LNHDA and CDR2 SQIVND (reference sequence). Trimming took 2 bases from V and 1 from J, leaving 9 bases between them. This CDR3 is 15 amino acids long. CDR3 region: CASSIQGKSNQPQHF. CDR3 bases read: TGTGCCAGTAGTATACAGGGTAAAAGCAATCAGCCC.

The table lists this clone with many counts. The CDR3 end lies 3 residues beyond the end of the read and is filled in from the germline J gene. The chain combines TRBV7-2 with TRBJ2-4, with a possible D match to TRBD2 (6 bases). From germline, CDR1 is SGHTA and CDR2 FQGNSA. The CDR3 loop spans 12 amino acids. CDR3 amino acids: CASSPTRGNQYF. The DNA read from the CDR3 is TGTGCCAGCAGCCCGACTCGGGGGAAT.

This clone was counted only a few times. The read ends 3 residues shy of where the CDR3 ends; the end is completed using the germline J gene. The V call is TRBV30, the J call TRBJ1-5; TRBD1 is a possible D gene (5 bases). Germline V gives CDR1 GTSNPN, CDR2 SVGIG (reference sequence). The CDR3 spans 14 residues. The V gene lost 0 bases and the J gene lost 6 bases, with 12 bases spanning the gap. The covered CDR3 bases are TGTGCCTGGAGTGTAAGGGGCGGAGGTCAGCCC. Translated, it gives CAWSVRGGGQP. From start to end, the CDR3 is CAWSVRGGGQPQHF.

A remark on this clone: The CDR3 extends 3 residues past the end of the read, so its final part is completed from the germline J gene. The J gene is TRBJ1-1, the V gene TRBV7-8, with 8 bases identical to TRBD1. V gave up 3 bases and J gave up 5 bases; unmatched junction bases: 2. The germline gives CDR1 SGHVS, CDR2 FQNEAQ. The length of the CDR3 is 13 residues. The part of the CDR3 DNA that was read is TGTGCCAGCAGCTTGACAGGGGAAACTGAA. It specifies CASSLTGETE. The entire CDR3 is CASSLTGETEAFF. Variable domain in full (rest from reference TRBV7-8 and TRBJ1-1): GAGVSQSPRYKVAKRGQDVALRCDPISGHVSLFWYQQALGQGPEFLTYFQNEAQLDKSGLPSDRFFAERPEGSVSTLKIQRTQQEDSAVYLCASSLTGETEAFFGQGTRLTVV.

Note on this clone: The CDR3 goes on 3 residues after the read ends, and that part is filled in from the germline J gene. The chain combines TRBV7-8 with TRBJ2-7; TRBD2 might be the D (6 bases). The CDR3 totals 14 residues. Trimming stripped 6 bases from V and 2 bases from J, with 14 bases between. Germline V gene lookup returns CDR1 SGHVS and CDR2 FQNEAQ. The covered CDR3 bases are TGTGCCAGCAGGCCCAGGACTAATACCTACGAG. This codes for CASRPRTNTYE. The full CDR3 reads CASRPRTNTYEQYF.

This clone was observed at least ten times. The CDR3 end lies 3 residues beyond the end of the read and is filled in from the germline J gene. The chain carries TRBV5-8 and TRBJ2-5; 7 nucleotides match TRBD1. Looked up from germline, CDR1 is SGHTS and CDR2 is YDEGEE. Germline trimming cut 5 bases from V and 4 bases from J; bases unmatched to any gene: 8. This CDR3 has 14 residues. CDR3 DNA (partial): TGTGCCAGCAGATTCCGACAGGGTGGAGAGACC. Its protein is CASRFRQGGET. The CDR3 reads in full as CASRFRQGGETQYF. The whole variable domain, filled in from reference TRBV5-8 and TRBJ2-5, reads EAGVTQSPTHLIKTRGQQATLRCSPISGHTSVYWYQQALGLGLQFLLWYDEGEERNRGNFPPRFSGRQFPNYSSELNVNALELEDSALYLCASRFRQGGETQYFGPGTRLLVL.

About this clone: The read ends 3 residues before the CDR3 terminus; that terminus is restored from the germline J gene. The chain employs TRBV7-2 and TRBJ1-2, with D possibly matching TRBD1 (5 bases). Germline lookup yields CDR1 SGHTA and CDR2 FQGNSA. The CDR3 runs to 14 residues. V lost 1 base, J lost 5 bases, and 11 bases lay in between. CDR3 DNA (partial): TGTGCCAGCAGCTTAGGTCAGGGTGGTTATGGC. This encodes CASSLGQGGYG. The whole CDR3 sequence reads CASSLGQGGYGYTF.

This clone was detected many times. The junction departs from germline at one end; a sequencing error may be responsible. The read terminates 3 residues before the CDR3 end, so the remaining end is supplied by the germline J gene. V and J are TRBV7-9 and TRBJ1-2; no reliable D call. The CDR3 runs to 12 residues. Per germline, CDR1 SEHNR and CDR2 FQNEAQ (reference sequence). The CDR3: CASSLKDYGYTF. CDR3 bases read: TGTGCCAGCAGCTTAAAGGACTACGGC.

Note on this clone: With the read ending 3 residues before the CDR3 end, the germline J gene is used to fill in that end. V gene TRBV5-1 combines with J gene TRBJ2-3; D is undetermined. The CDR3 has 16 residues. Germline V gene data show CDR1 as SGHRS and CDR2 as YFSETQ. Trimming left V 0 bases short and J 0 bases short, with 11 bases between. CDR3 residues: CASSLVSQVSTDTQYF. CDR3 bases read: TGCGCCAGCAGCTTGGTCTCGCAGGTTAGCACAGATACG.

This clone was seen ten or more times. The CDR3 end falls 3 residues outside the read, so it is completed with the germline J gene. J is TRBJ1-1 and V is TRBV19, with a possible D match to TRBD1 (5 bases). The germline V and J ends were trimmed by 8 bases and 7 bases, with 11 bases remaining between them. The germline V gene encodes CDR1 LNHDA and CDR2 SQIVND (reference sequence). This CDR3 has 11 residues. Partial CDR3 DNA: TGTGCCAGTCGCTACCAGGGTGAA. Protein sequence: CASRYQGE. The whole CDR3 protein reads CASRYQGEAFF.

As for this clone: The read stops 3 residues short of the end of the CDR3; the missing end is completed from the germline J gene. The V call is TRBV2, the J call TRBJ2-3, with 8 positions matching TRBD1. V dropped 5 bases and J dropped 0; count of bases not matched to a gene: 1. Germline loops: CDR1 SNHLY, CDR2 FYNNEI. The CDR3 runs 14 residues. The sequenced CDR3 bases are TGTGCCAGCAGTCGACAGGGGAGCACAGATACG. This sequence encodes CASSRQGSTDT. In full, the CDR3 is CASSRQGSTDTQYF. Combining the CDR3 with reference TRBV2 and TRBJ2-3 gives the whole variable domain EPEVTQTPSHQVTQMGQEVILRCVPISNHLYFYWYRQILGQKVEFLVSFYNNEISEKSEIFDDQFSVERPDGSNFTLKIRSTKLEDSAMYFCASSRQGSTDTQYFGPGTRLTVL.

The sample holds a few counts of this clone. The missing CDR3 end, 3 residues past where the read stops, is filled in from the germline J gene. The genes are TRBV19 and TRBJ1-2; 8 positions agree with TRBD1. The CDR3 has 14 residues. V was pared by 5 bases and J by 5 bases, with 7 bases of the junction left unmatched. Germline lookup yields CDR1 LNHDA and CDR2 SQIVND (reference sequence). The CDR3 DNA, read in part, is TGTGCCAGTAGTCACGCAGGGGGCGGTTATGGC. This translates into CASSHAGGGYG. The full CDR3 sequence reads CASSHAGGGYGYTF.

This clone was counted at least ten times. The read ends 3 residues before the CDR3 terminus; that terminus is restored from the germline J gene. The chain joins TRBV7-9 to TRBJ1-2; D is undetermined. CDR3 length: 11 amino acids. The germline V gene has CDR1 SEHNR and CDR2 FQNEAQ (reference sequence). The CDR3 spells CASTTEGGYTF. The sequenced CDR3 bases are TGTGCCAGCACGACGGAAGGGGGC. Filled out from reference TRBV7-9 and TRBJ1-2, the complete variable domain reads DTGVSQNPRHKITKRGQNVTFRCDPISEHNRLYWYRQTLGQGPEFLTYFQNEAQLEKSRLLSDRFSAERPKGSFSTLEIQRTEQGDSAMYLCASTTEGGYTFGSGTRLTVV.

As concerns this clone: The read stops 3 residues short of the end of the CDR3; the missing end is completed from the germline J gene. The rearrangement joins TRBV19 to TRBJ2-7; 7 bases are shared with TRBD2. The V gene's germline CDR1 is LNHDA and CDR2 SQIVND (reference sequence). CDR3 length equals 14 residues. V lost 3 bases to trimming and J lost 3 bases; unmatched junction nucleotides: 5. The CDR3 bases that were read are TGTGCCAGTAGTATGGGGCTAGCGGTCTACGAG. It yields the protein CASSMGLAVYE. The full CDR3 sequence reads CASSMGLAVYEQYF.

This clone was counted between two and nine times. The read falls 3 residues short of the CDR3 end, and the missing part is taken from the germline J gene. The chain carries TRBV19 and TRBJ2-7, with TRBD1 identical over 7 bases. Germline lookup yields CDR1 LNHDA and CDR2 SQIVND (reference sequence). There are 16 residues in the CDR3. Germline trimming cut 4 bases from V and 1 base from J; bases unmatched to any gene: 10. The CDR3 spells CASSSLGTDWSYEQYF. CDR3 bases read: TGTGCCAGTAGTAGCCTCGGGACAGATTGGTCCTACGAG. The full variable domain, completed using reference TRBV19 and TRBJ2-7, is DGGITQSPKYLFRKEGQNVTLSCEQNLNHDAMYWYRQDPGQGLRLIYYSQIVNDFQKGDIAEGYSVSREKKESFPLTVTSAQKNPTAFYLCASSSLGTDWSYEQYFGPGTRLTVT.

Ten or more counts support this clone. The read terminates 3 residues before the CDR3 end, so the remaining end is supplied by the germline J gene. The gene calls are TRBV10-3 and TRBJ2-3, with TRBD2 matching over 8 bases. Germline values: CDR1 ENHRY, CDR2 SYGVKD. V shed 2 bases and J 2 bases; nucleotides not matched to a gene: 3. This CDR3 has 15 amino acids. The sequenced part of the CDR3 DNA is TGTGCCATCAGTGAGGCTAGCGGGTTCACAGATACG. It codes for CAISEASGFTDT. The entire CDR3 is CAISEASGFTDTQYF.

Of note for this clone: The sequenced fragment ends 3 residues before the CDR3 boundary, so the rest is inferred from the germline J gene. The V call is TRBV7-8, the J call TRBJ1-1; TRBD1 agrees at 8 bases. The V gene's germline CDR1 is SGHVS and CDR2 FQNEAQ. Germline trimming cut 6 bases from V and 1 base from J; bases unmatched to any gene: 4. The CDR3 is made up of 14 amino acids. CDR3 region: CASSPGGANTEAFF. Incomplete CDR3 DNA: TGTGCCAGCAGTCCAGGGGGCGCGAACACTGAA.